What follows describes a single TCR beta chain. TCRdb re-analysed the 5' RACE reads in MiXCR, keeping a single row per CDR3 protein. The table has 300,000 to 350,000 distinct CDR3 sequences, over 12% seen once. The CDR3 length is 14 residues. After removal of 8 bases from V and 7 bases from J, the junction contained 6 bases not matched to a gene. Germline CDR1 and CDR2: MNHEY and SMNVEV (reference sequence). The sample comes from a study of CD8 T cells in ankylosing spondylitis. The specimen sequenced was blood, either unsorted or a sorted T cell fraction (not recorded which). This receptor was obtained from a male donor with ankylosing spondylitis or in good health (not recorded which). The rearrangement uses TRBV27 and TRBJ2-3, with TRBD2 matching over 13 bases. The CDR3 spells CASSGLAGPYTQYF. CDR3 nucleotides: TGTGCCAGCTCGGGACTAGCGGGACCTTATACGCAGTATTTT.